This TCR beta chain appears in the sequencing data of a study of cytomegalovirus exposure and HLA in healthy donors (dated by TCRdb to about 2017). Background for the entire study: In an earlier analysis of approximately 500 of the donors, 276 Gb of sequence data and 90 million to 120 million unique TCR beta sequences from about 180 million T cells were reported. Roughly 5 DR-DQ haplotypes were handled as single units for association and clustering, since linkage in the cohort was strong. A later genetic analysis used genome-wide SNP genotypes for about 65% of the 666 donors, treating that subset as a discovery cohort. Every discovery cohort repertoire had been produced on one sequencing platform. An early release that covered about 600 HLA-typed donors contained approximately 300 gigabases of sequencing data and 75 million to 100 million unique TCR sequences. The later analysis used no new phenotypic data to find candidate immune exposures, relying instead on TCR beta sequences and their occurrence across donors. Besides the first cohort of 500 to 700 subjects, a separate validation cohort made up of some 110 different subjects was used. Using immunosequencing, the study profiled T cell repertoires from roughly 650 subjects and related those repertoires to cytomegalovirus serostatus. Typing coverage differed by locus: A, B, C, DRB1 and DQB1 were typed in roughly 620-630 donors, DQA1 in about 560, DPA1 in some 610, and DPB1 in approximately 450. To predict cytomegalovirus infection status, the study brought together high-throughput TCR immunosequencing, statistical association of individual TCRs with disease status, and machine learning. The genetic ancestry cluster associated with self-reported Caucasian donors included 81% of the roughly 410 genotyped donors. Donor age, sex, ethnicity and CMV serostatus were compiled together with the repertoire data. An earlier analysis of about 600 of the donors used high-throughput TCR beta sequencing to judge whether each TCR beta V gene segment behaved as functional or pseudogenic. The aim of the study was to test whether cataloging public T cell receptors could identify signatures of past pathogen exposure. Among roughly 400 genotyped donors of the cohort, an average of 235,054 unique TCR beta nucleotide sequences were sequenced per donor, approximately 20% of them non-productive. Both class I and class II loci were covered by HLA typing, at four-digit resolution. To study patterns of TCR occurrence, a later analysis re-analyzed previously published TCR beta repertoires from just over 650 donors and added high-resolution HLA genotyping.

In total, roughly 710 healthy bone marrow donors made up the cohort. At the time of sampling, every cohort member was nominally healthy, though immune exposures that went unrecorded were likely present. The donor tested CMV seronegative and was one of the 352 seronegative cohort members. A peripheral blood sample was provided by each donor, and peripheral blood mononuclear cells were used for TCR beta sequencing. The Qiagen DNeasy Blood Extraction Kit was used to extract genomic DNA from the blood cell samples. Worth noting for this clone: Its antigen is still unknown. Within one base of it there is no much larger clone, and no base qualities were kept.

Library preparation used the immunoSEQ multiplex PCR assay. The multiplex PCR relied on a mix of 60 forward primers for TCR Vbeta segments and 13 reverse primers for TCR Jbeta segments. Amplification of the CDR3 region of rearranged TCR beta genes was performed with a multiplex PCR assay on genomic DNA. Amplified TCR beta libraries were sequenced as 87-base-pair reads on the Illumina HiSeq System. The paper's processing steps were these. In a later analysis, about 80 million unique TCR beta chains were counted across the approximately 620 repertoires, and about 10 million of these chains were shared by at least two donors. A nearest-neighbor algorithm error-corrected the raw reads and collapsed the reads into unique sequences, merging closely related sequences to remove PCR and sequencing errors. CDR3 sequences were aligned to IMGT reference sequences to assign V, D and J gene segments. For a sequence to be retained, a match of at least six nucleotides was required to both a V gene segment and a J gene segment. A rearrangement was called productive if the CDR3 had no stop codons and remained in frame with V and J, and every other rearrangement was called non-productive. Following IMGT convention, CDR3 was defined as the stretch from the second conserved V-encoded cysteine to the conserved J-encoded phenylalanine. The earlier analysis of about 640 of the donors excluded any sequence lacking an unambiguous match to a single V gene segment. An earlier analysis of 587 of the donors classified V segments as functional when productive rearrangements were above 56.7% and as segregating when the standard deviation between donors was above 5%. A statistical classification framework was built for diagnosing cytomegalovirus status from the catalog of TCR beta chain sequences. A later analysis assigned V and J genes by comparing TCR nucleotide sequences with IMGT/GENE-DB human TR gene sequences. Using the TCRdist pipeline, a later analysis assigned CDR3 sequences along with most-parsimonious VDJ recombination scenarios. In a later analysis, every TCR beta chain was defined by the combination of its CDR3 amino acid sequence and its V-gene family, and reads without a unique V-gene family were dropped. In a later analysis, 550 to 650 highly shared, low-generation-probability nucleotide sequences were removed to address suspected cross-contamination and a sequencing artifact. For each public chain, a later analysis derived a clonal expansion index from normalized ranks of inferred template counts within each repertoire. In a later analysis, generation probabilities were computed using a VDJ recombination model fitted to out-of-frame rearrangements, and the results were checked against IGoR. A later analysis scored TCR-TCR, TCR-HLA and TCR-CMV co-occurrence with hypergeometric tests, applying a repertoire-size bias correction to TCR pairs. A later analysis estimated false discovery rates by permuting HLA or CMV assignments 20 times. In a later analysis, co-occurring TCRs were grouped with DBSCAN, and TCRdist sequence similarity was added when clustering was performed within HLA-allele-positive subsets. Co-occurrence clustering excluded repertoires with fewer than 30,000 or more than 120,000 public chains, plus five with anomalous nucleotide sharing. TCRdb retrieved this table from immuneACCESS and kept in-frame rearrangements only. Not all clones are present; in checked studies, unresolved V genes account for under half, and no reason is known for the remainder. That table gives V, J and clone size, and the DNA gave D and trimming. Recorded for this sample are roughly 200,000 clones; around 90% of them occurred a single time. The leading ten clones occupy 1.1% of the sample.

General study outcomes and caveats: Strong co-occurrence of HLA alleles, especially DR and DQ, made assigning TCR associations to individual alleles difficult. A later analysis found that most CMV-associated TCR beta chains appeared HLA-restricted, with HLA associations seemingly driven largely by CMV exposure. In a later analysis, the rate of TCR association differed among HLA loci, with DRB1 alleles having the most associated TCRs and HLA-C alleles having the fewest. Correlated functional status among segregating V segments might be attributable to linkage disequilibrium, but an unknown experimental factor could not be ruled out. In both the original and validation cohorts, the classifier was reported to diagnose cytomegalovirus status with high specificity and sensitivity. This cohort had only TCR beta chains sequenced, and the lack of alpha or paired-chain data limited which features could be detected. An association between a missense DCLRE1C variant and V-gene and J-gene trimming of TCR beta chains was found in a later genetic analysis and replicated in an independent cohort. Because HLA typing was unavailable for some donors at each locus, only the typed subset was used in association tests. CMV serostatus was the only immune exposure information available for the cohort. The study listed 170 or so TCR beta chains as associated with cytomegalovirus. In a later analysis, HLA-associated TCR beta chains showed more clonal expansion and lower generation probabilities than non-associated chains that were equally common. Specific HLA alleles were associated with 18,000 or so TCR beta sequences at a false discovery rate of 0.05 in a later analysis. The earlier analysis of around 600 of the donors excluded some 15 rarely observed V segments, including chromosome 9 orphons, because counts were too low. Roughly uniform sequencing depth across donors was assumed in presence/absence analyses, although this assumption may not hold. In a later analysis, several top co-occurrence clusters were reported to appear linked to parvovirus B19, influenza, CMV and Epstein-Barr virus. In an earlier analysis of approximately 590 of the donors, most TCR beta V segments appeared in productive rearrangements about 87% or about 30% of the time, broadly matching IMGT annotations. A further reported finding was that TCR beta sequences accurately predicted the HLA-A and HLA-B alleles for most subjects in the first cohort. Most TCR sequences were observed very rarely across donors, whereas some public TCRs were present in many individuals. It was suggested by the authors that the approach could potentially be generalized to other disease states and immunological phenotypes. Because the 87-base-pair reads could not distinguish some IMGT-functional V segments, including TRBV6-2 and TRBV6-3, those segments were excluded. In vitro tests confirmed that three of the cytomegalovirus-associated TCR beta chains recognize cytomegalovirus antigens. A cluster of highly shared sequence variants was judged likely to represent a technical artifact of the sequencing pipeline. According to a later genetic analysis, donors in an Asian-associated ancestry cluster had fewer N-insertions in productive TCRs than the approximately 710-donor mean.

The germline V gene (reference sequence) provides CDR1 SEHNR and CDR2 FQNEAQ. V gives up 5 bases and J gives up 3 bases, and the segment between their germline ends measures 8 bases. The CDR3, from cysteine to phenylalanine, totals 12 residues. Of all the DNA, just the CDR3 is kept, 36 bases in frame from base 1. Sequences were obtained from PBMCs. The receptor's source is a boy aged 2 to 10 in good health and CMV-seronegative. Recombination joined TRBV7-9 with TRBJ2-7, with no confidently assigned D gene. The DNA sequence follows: TGTGCCAGCAGCCAACGGGTCTACGAGCAGTACTTC. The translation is CASSQRVYEQYF.